The present T cell receptor beta chain was sequenced within a study of CD8+CD57+ T cells in acquired aplastic anemia. The sequenced patients had an expansion of CD8+CD57+ cells seen by flow cytometry. Using genomic DNA as the template, TCR beta VDJ and CDR3 profiling was carried out. TCRdb passed the reads through MiXCR, listing each CDR3 protein once. Of approximately 250,000 distinct CDR3 sequences in the sample, 82% are singletons; the top ten hold about 41%. Germline values: CDR1 ENHRY, CDR2 SYGVKD. V shed 3 bases and J 2 bases; nucleotides not matched to a gene: 6. The CDR3 is 16 residues long. The sequence was obtained from a human donor with aplastic anemia. The sample taken for sequencing was sorted CD4+, CD8+, or CD8+CD57+ T cells (not recorded which) from PBMCs. The gene calls are TRBV10-3 and TRBJ2-3; TRBD1 matches 9 bases. The CDR3 spells CAISERTGVTTDTQYF. The DNA of the CDR3 is TGTGCCATCAGTGAAAGGACAGGGGTGACCACAGATACGCAGTATTTT.